These 8 T cell receptor beta chains were all obtained from the same sample, sequenced in a study of blood T cell repertoires in COVID-19. Sequencing used immunoSEQ multiplex PCR; TCRdb keeps in-frame clones, though not all of them. This sample carries some 360,000 clones, about 87% of them seen once, and the ten largest clones take roughly 2.1%. Sequencing was carried out using peripheral blood. Every receptor here comes from an older woman with COVID-19, enrolled during active disease.

This chain connects TRBV5-4 to TRBJ2-5; D possibly corresponds to TRBD2 (7 bases). The ends were cut back, 4 bases at V and 1 base at J, with 20 bases in the middle. CDR1 is SGHNT, CDR2 YYREEE, per germline (reference sequence). The CDR3 is 17 residues long. CDR3 loop: CASSPPPGGRPQETQYF. The CDR3 DNA reads as TGTGCCAGCAGCCCCCCCCCGGGGGGCCGACCCCAAGAGACCCAGTACTTC. The full variable domain, its missing parts supplied by reference TRBV5-4 and TRBJ2-5, is ETGVTQSPTHLIKTRGQQVTLRCSSQSGHNTVSWYQQALGQGPQFIFQYYREEENGRGNFPPRFSGLQFPNYSSELNVNALELDDSALYLCASSPPPGGRPQETQYFGPGTRLLVL.

This chain joins TRBV7-3 and TRBJ2-1, with 8 bases that match TRBD1. Losses at the gene ends were 1 base for V and 6 bases for J; bases not matched to a gene: 5. The CDR3 is 15 amino acids. Germline assignment: CDR1 SGHTA and CDR2 FQGTGA. CDR3: CASSLRTGKGNEQFF. CDR3 nucleotide sequence: TGTGCCAGCAGCTTAAGGACAGGGAAAGGCAATGAGCAGTTCTTC.

This clone turned up a few times. The rearrangement links TRBV5-6 to TRBJ1-1, with D maybe TRBD1 (6 bases). Germline loops: CDR1 SGHDT, CDR2 YYEEEE. The CDR3 is 14 amino acids. V was pared by 3 bases and J by 1 base, with 10 bases between. CDR3 amino acids: CASSWPGQNTEAFF. CDR3 DNA sequence: TGTGCCAGCAGCTGGCCGGGACAGAACACTGAAGCTTTCTTT.

The genes are TRBV18 and TRBJ2-7; TRBD2 is a possible D gene (7 bases). Germline-derived CDR1 and CDR2 are KGHSH and LQKENI. This CDR3 is 17 amino acids long. V was clipped by 1 base and J by 2 bases, with 18 bases between them. CDR3 bases: TGTGCCAGCTCACCACAATCGGGCGGGGGCCTTACCTACGAGCAGTACTTC. Encoded protein: CASSPQSGGGLTYEQYF.

The V call is TRBV27, the J call TRBJ2-7; D may be TRBD2 (6 bases). V gave up 2 bases and J gave up 4 bases, with 12 bases separating them. The CDR3 extends over 14 amino acids. Germline CDR1 and CDR2: MNHEY and SMNVEV (reference sequence). The CDR3 reads CASSLKGTLYEQYF. The CDR3 nucleotides are TGTGCCAGCAGTTTAAAAGGGACTCTATACGAGCAGTACTTC.

This clone was seen more than once but under ten times. The V gene is TRBV7-2, the J gene TRBJ2-7; TRBD2 is a possible D gene (6 bases). CDR1 is SGHTA and CDR2 is FQGNSA in the germline V gene. The CDR3 loop spans 16 amino acids. V lost 5 bases and J lost 4, with 21 bases in between. CDR3 region: CASSQLRDSSGYEQYF. The CDR3 DNA sequence: TGTGCCAGCAGCCAGCTCCGGGACTCATCTGGGTACGAGCAGTACTTC.

The chain carries TRBV5-6 and TRBJ1-6, with a possible D match to TRBD1 (5 bases). The CDR3 contains 18 residues. Germline CDR1 SGHDT, CDR2 YYEEEE. With 2 bases removed from V and 6 bases from J, the gap between germline ends came to 21 bases. CDR3 residues: CASSLLATGVTGNSPLHF. CDR3 sequence (DNA): TGTGCCAGCAGCTTATTGGCAACAGGTGTGACGGGTAATTCACCCCTCCACTTT.

This clone was counted only a few times. This chain connects TRBV2 to TRBJ2-5; 9 nucleotides agree with TRBD1. J gave up 7 bases and V 3 bases, and 3 bases lay outside the gene matches. CDR3 size: 13 residues. CDR1 and CDR2 (germline): SNHLY, FYNNEI. The CDR3 spells CASSEGQGGTQYF. The CDR3 DNA reads TGTGCCAGCAGTGAGGGACAGGGAGGGACCCAGTACTTC.